The clone carrying this TCR beta chain has more than one count but fewer than ten. This sample was taken from a study of blood T cell repertoires in COVID-19. Study background: The United States, Italy and Spain supplied acute and convalescent COVID-19 samples. In each case, the material was cDNA or gDNA derived from T cells, B-cell-depleted T cells, or PBMCs.

Using immunoSEQ multiplex PCR, the repertoire was profiled, and TCRdb retains in-frame clones only, with some absent. The table lists under 250,000 clones, around 83% of them singletons, with 7.5% to 9% in the top ten. The CDR3 totals 15 residues. Germline-derived CDR1 and CDR2 are SGHRS and YFSETQ. Losses at the gene ends were 4 bases for V and 5 bases for J; bases not matched to a gene: 5. The clonotype was recovered from a woman in her forties or fifties with acute or convalescent COVID-19. The sequenced sample consisted of peripheral blood. The V and J genes are TRBV5-1 and TRBJ2-7; 14 positions match TRBD2. The CDR3 region has the DNA TGCGCCAGCAGCACCGGGACTAGCGGGAGCGACGAGCAGTACTTC. As protein: CASSTGTSGSDEQYF.